This TCR beta chain came from a study of cytomegalovirus exposure and HLA in healthy donors. Study results and limitations: An observed cluster of highly shared sequence variants was recorded as a likely sequencing artifact. V- and J-gene trimming in TCR beta was tied to a missense DCLRE1C variant by an analysis performed later.

Comments on this clone: The target antigen is unknown.

Trimming stripped 8 bases from V and 7 bases from J, with 6 bases between. The CDR3 runs to 10 residues. Germline CDR1 reads SGHTA; CDR2 reads FQGNSA. It was with 60 Vbeta and 13 Jbeta primers that the PCR ran. Profiling relied on immunoSEQ multiplex PCR, and the TCRdb table lists in-frame clones only, not all of them. The sample has 130,000 or so clones, roughly 79% seen once. The TCR was taken from a male donor in good health and CMV-seronegative. V is TRBV7-2 and J is TRBJ1-3; TRBD1 is a possible D gene (5 bases). Sequenced: PBMCs. The CDR3 DNA sequence: TGTGCCAGCGGGGGGAACACCATATATTTT. It encodes CASGGNTIYF.